One T cell receptor (beta chain) is described in this entry. V lost 1 base and J lost 1, with 6 bases in between. From germline, CDR1 is MNHNS and CDR2 SASEGT. This CDR3 is 14 amino acids long. This specimen belongs to a study of T-cell reconstitution after alpha-beta-depleted transplantation in children. Researchers prepared the TCRbeta library using unique molecular identifiers, the study reports. One entry per CDR3 protein, called by TCRdb with MiXCR from the PCR reads. The sample yields some 200,000 distinct CDR3 sequences, about a tenth seen once. The origin of this receptor is a human donor who donated a stem cell graft to a child with acute lymphoblastic leukemia. Sequenced here: PBMCs from the stem cell graft donor, sampled from the stem cell graft. The genes are TRBV6-1 and TRBJ2-3; no reliable D call. CDR3 bases: TGTGCCAGCAGTGAAGGTCCAGGCACAGATACGCAGTATTTT. Its protein product is CASSEGPGTDTQYF.